The T cell receptor (beta chain) under discussion was sequenced for a study of cytomegalovirus exposure and HLA in healthy donors. Study-wide background: Unique TCRs numbering approximately 80 million, obtained from HLA-typed donors, made up an early data release. The study, taken as a whole, reports: The later analysis indicated that the majority of CMV-associated TCR beta chains appeared HLA-restricted. A highly shared variant cluster was judged a likely technical artifact. A later analysis linked a missense variant in DCLRE1C to the trimming of TCR beta V and J genes.

This clone was counted a single time. Its specificity is not known. The CDR3 length is 12 residues. Germline V gene lookup returns CDR1 MDHEN and CDR2 SYDVKM. The V and J ends lost 5 bases and 1 base respectively, with 6 bases between them. Researchers ran the PCR with 60 Vbeta and 13 Jbeta primers. Measured with immunoSEQ multiplex PCR; TCRdb has only the in-frame clones, and not every one. In the table there are 85,000 to 130,000 clones, about 75% of which are singletons. The sequencing input was PBMCs. The origin of this receptor is a male donor in good health and CMV-seropositive. The rearrangement links TRBV28 to TRBJ2-7, with D unclear. CDR3 nucleotides: TGTGCCAGCAGTGTCGGTTCCTACGAGCAGTACTTC. This translates into CASSVGSYEQYF.